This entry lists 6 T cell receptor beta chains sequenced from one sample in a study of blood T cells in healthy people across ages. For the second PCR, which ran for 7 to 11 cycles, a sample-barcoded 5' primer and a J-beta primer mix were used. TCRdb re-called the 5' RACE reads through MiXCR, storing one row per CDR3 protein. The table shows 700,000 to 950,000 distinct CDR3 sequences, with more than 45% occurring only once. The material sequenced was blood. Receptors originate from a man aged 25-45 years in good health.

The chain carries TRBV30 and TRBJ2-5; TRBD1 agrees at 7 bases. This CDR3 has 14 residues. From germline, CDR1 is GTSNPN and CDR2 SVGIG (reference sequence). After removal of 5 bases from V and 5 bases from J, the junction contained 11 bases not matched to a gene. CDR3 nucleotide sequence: TGTGCCTGGGTCGACAGGGCGAGGTTGGAGACCCAGTACTTC. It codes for CAWVDRARLETQYF.

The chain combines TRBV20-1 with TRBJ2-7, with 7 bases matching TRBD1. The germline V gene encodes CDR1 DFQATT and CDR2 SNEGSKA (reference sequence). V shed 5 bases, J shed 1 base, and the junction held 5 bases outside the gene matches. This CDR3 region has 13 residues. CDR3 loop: CSALTGRSYEQYF. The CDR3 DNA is TGCAGTGCTTTGACAGGGAGATCCTACGAGCAGTACTTC.

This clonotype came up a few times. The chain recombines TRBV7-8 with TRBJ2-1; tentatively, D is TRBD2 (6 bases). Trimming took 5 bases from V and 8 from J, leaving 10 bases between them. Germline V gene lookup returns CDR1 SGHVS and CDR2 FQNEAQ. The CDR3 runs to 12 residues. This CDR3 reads CASSPWGDEQFF. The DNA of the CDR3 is TGTGCCAGCAGCCCCTGGGGGGATGAGCAGTTCTTC.

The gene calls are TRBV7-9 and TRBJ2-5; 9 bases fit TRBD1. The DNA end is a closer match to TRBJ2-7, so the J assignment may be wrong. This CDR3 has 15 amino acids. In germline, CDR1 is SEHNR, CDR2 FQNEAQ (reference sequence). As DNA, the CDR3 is TGTGCCAGCAGCGGATTCCGGGACAGGGACGCCGAGCAGTACTTC. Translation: CASSGFRDRDAEQYF.

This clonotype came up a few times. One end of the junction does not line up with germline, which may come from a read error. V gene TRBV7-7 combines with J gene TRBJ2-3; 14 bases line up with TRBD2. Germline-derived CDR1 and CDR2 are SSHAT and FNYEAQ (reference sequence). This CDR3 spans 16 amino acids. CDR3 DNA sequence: TGTGCTAGCAGCTGGGGACTAGCGGGAGGCACAGATACGCAGTATTTT. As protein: CASSWGLAGGTDTQYF. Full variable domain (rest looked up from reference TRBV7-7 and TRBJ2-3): GAGVSQSPRYKVTKRGQDVTLRCDPISSHATLYWYQQALGQGPEFLTYFNYEAQPDKSGLPSDRFSAERPEGSISTLTIQRTEQRDSAMYRCASSWGLAGGTDTQYFGPGTRLTVL.

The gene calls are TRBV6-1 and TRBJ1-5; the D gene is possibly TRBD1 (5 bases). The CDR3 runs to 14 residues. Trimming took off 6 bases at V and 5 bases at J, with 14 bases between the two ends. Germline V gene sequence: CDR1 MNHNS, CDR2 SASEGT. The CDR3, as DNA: TGTGCCAGCAGGTTGGACATATGGGATCAGCCCCAGCATTTT. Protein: CASRLDIWDQPQHF.